These 2 T cell receptor beta chains were sequenced from one sample in a study of T cells after yellow fever vaccination (dated by TCRdb to 2018 to 2020). Explained via the paper, the treatment or condition label denotes: live attenuated yellow fever vaccine strain. Libraries were made using 5' RACE. The sequencer listed for this sample is Illumina NovaSeq 6000. The public reads were reanalyzed by TCRdb: fastp trimming at Q25, MiXCR alignment, in-frame beta chains only. One record per CDR3 amino acid sequence lists the most common genes and DNA. The sample table lists around 250,000 distinct CDR3 sequences, around 4.9% of them with a count of one. About 3.5% of the sample is taken by the ten largest. The input for sequencing was CD4+ T cells sorted from PBMCs, taken on the day of the yellow fever booster vaccination. These receptors were taken from a man aged 18 to 30 who received the YFV17D yellow fever vaccine.

This clonotype was detected only a few times. The J gene is TRBJ1-6, the V gene TRBV7-9; D not resolved. The CDR3 extends over 14 amino acids. Looked up from germline, CDR1 is SEHNR and CDR2 is FQNEAQ (reference sequence). The V gene lost 11 bases and the J gene lost 6 bases, with 17 bases spanning the gap. CDR3 nucleotide sequence: TGTGCCGGCGTCAGAGCTGAGGGTAATTCACCCCTCCACTTT. Its translation: CAGVRAEGNSPLHF.

This clonotype was detected only a few times. The chain joins TRBV4-3 to TRBJ1-2, with 7 bases lining up with TRBD1. The CDR3 covers 15 residues. With V trimmed by 6 bases and J by 0 bases, 7 bases remained unmatched. Looked up from germline, CDR1 is LGHNA and CDR2 is YSLEER. The DNA for the CDR3 is TGCGCCAGCAGTCCGACAGGGAGAACTAACTATGGCTACACCTTC. This codes for CASSPTGRTNYGYTF.